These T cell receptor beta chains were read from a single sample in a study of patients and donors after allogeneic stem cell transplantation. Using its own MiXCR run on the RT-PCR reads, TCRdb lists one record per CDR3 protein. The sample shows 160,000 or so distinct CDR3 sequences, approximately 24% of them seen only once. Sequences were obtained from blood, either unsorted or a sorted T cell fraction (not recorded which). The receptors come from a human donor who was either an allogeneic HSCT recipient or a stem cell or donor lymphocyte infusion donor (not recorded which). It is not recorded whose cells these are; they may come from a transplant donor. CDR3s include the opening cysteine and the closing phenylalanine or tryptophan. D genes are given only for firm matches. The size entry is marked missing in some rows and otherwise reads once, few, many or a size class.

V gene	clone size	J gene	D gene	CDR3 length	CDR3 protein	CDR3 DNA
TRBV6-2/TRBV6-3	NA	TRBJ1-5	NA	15	CASSWRVVNNQPQHF	TGTGCCAGCAGTTGGAGGGTGGTCAACAATCAGCCCCAGCATTTT
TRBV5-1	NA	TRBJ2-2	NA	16	CASSLAGQSNTGELFF	TGCGCCAGCAGCCTGGCGGGACAGTCGAACACCGGGGAGCTGTTTTTT
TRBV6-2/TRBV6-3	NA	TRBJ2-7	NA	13	CASSYPYFYEQYF	TGTGCCAGCAGTTACCCATACTTCTACGAGCAGTACTTC
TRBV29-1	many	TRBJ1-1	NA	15	CSVDLDTLLSTEAFF	TGCAGCGTTGACCTGGACACCCTACTGAGCACTGAAGCTTTCTTT
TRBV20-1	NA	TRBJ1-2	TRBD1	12	CSAGQEDYGYTF	TGCAGTGCGGGACAGGAGGACTATGGCTACACCTTC
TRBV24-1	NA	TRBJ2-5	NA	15	CATSDSGTAKETQYF	TGTGCCACCAGTGATTCCGGGACTGCCAAAGAGACCCAGTACTTC
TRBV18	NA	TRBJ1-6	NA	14	CASSPLEGSSPLHF	TGTGCCAGCTCACCGCTGGAAGGCTCTTCACCCCTCCACTTT
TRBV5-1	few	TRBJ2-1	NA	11	CASSLGYEQFF	TGCGCCAGCAGCTTGGGATATGAGCAGTTCTTC
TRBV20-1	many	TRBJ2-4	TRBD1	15	CSACEGQLAKNIQYF	TGCAGTGCTTGCGAGGGACAGTTAGCCAAAAACATTCAGTACTTC
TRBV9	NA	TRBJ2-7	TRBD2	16	CASSVDGTSVSYEQYF	TGTGCCAGCAGCGTAGACGGGACTAGCGTCTCCTACGAGCAGTACTTC
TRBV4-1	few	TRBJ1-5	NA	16	CASSQGGIGGNQPQHF	TGCGCCAGCAGCCAAGGGGGGATAGGAGGGAATCAGCCCCAGCATTTT
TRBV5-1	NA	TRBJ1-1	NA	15	CASSLGWTPNTEAFF	TGCGCCAGCAGCTTGGGCTGGACTCCGAACACTGAAGCTTTCTTT
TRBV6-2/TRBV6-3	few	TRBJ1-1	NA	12	CASSYFSGRAFF	TGTGCCAGCAGTTACTTTTCGGGCCGAGCTTTCTTT
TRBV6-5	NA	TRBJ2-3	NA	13	CASSYVPADTQYF	TGTGCCAGCAGTTACGTCCCCGCAGATACGCAGTATTTT
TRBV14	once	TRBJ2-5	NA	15	CASSREWVSTETQYF	TGTGCCAGCAGCCGCGAATGGGTCAGTACAGAGACCCAGTACTTC
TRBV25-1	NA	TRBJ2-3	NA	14	CASSEWRHTDTQYF	TGTGCCAGCAGTGAATGGCGTCACACAGATACGCAGTATTTT
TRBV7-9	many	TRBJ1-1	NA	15	CASSLYEPWNTEAFF	TGTGCCAGCAGCTTATACGAGCCCTGGAACACTGAAGCTTTCTTT
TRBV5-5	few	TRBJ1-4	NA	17	CASRTGTYYLPNEKLFF	TGTGCCAGCAGGACCGGGACATACTATCTTCCTAATGAAAAACTGTTTTTT
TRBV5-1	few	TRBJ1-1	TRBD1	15	CASSLAGTENTEAFF	TGCGCCAGCAGCTTGGCTGGGACAGAGAACACTGAAGCTTTCTTT
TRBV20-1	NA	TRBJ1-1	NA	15	CSARWGSGSYTEAFF	TGCAGTGCTAGATGGGGATCGGGGAGCTACACTGAAGCTTTCTTT
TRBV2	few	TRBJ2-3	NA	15	CASSPLRQNGDTQYF	TGTGCCAGCAGTCCTCTCCGACAGAATGGTGATACGCAGTATTTT
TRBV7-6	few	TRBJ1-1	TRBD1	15	CASSPGTGSVAEAFF	TGTGCCAGCAGCCCTGGGACAGGGTCCGTGGCTGAAGCTTTCTTT
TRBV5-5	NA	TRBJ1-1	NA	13	CASSHGRAYEAFF	TGTGCCAGCAGCCATGGACGGGCCTATGAAGCTTTCTTT
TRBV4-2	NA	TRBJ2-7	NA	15	CASSQEGVRSYEQYF	TGTGCCAGCAGCCAAGAAGGGGTTAGGTCCTACGAGCAGTACTTC
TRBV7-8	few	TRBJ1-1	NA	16	CASTAFNRAMNTEAFF	TGTGCCAGCACCGCATTCAACAGGGCCATGAACACTGAAGCTTTCTTT
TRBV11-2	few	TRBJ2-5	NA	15	CASSFGQANQETQYF	TGTGCCAGCAGCTTCGGGCAGGCTAATCAAGAGACCCAGTACTTC
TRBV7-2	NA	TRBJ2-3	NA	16	CASSVGTRQSADTQYF	TGTGCCAGCAGCGTTGGGACTCGGCAGAGCGCAGATACGCAGTATTTT
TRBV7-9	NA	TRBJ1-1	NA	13	CASSSVSNTEAFF	TGTGCCAGCAGCTCCGTTTCTAACACTGAAGCTTTCTTT
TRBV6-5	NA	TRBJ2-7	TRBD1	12	CASRDRSYEQYF	TGTGCCAGCAGGGACAGGAGCTACGAGCAGTACTTC
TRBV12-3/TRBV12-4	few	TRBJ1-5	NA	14	CASSLLGRSTSQHF	TGTGCCAGCAGTTTACTAGGGAGAAGCACCTCCCAGCATTTT
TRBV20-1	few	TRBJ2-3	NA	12	CSARTRTDTQYF	TGCAGTGCTAGGACCCGAACAGATACGCAGTATTTT
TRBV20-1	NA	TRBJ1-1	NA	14	CSASVQAYNTEAFF	TGCAGTGCTAGTGTTCAGGCATACAACACTGAAGCTTTCTTT
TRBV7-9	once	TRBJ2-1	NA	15	CASSHTGLAYNEQFF	TGTGCCAGCAGCCATACGGGGTTGGCCTACAATGAGCAGTTCTTC
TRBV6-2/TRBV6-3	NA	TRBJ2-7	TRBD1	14	CASRETGGDYEQYF	TGTGCCAGCAGAGAGACAGGGGGGGACTACGAGCAGTACTTC
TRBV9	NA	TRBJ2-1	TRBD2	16	CASSAYSGRTYNEQLF	TGTGCCAGCAGCGCCTATAGCGGGAGAACGTACAATGAGCAGTTGTTC
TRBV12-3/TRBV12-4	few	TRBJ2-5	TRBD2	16	CASSPGTSGNPWTQYF	TGTGCCAGCAGTCCCGGGACTAGCGGGAACCCCTGGACCCAGTACTTC
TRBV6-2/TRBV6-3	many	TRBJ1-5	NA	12	CASRISNQPQHF	TGTGCCAGCAGGATTAGCAATCAGCCCCAGCATTTT
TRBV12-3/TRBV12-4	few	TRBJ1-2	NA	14	CASSPQGHGYGYTF	TGTGCCAGCAGCCCACAGGGTCATGGCTATGGCTACACCTTC
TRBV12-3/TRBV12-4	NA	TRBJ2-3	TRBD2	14	CASSLLAGADTQYF	TGTGCCAGCAGCCTTCTAGCGGGGGCAGATACGCAGTATTTT
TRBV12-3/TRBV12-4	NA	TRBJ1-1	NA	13	CASSLFIGTEAFF	TGTGCCAGCAGTTTATTTATTGGCACTGAAGCTTTCTTT
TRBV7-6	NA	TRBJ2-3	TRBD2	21	CASSLPGTSGRLTDYTDTQYF	TGTGCCAGCAGCTTACCCGGGACTAGCGGGAGACTCACCGATTACACAGATACGCAGTATTTT
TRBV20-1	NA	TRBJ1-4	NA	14	CSAGSAPRGEKLFF	TGCAGTGCTGGATCAGCACCGCGGGGTGAAAAACTGTTTTTT
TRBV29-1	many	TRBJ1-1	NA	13	CSARLSPNTEAFF	TGCAGCGCACGCCTTTCACCGAACACTGAAGCTTTCTTT
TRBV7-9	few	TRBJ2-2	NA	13	CASGSPNTGELFF	TGTGCCAGCGGCAGCCCGAACACCGGGGAGCTGTTTTTT
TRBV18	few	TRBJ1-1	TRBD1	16	CASSPRTGDVGTEAFF	TGTGCCAGCTCACCTCGGACAGGGGACGTTGGCACTGAAGCTTTCTTT
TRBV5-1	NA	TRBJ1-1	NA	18	CASSSQKPLGRRNTEAFF	TGCGCCAGCAGCTCGCAAAAGCCCCTGGGCAGGCGGAACACTGAAGCTTTCTTT
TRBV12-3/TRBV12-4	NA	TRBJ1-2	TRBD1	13	CASGTVFVHGYTF	TGTGCCAGCGGGACAGTATTTGTACATGGCTACACCTTC
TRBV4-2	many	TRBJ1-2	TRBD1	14	CASSRGTEGWGYTF	TGTGCCAGCAGCCGCGGGACAGAAGGGTGGGGCTACACCTTC
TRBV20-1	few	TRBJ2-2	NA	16	CSARDGQGSTTGELFF	TGCAGTGCTAGAGATGGGCAGGGTTCGACCACCGGGGAGCTGTTTTTT
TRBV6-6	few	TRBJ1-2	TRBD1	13	CASSLTGGRGYTF	TGTGCCAGCAGCTTAACAGGGGGTAGGGGCTACACCTTC
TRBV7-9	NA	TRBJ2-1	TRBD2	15	CASSYSGRAFNEQFF	TGTGCCAGCAGCTATAGCGGGAGGGCCTTCAATGAGCAGTTCTTC
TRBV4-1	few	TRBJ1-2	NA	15	CASSQVGSPGDGYTF	TGCGCCAGCAGCCAAGTGGGCAGCCCAGGCGATGGCTACACCTTC
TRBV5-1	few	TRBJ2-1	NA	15	CASSAWGADYNEQFF	TGCGCCAGCAGCGCCTGGGGGGCCGACTACAATGAGCAGTTCTTC
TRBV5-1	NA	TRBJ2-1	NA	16	CASSTGTISSYNEQFF	TGCGCCAGCAGCACCGGGACAATTAGTTCCTACAATGAGCAGTTCTTC
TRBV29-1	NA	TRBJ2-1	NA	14	CSVDSRFSYNEQFF	TGCAGCGTTGACTCGCGCTTCTCCTACAATGAGCAGTTCTTC